This TCR beta chain stems from a study of T cells in Graves' hyperthyroidism and ophthalmopathy. This clonotype occurred many times. What it binds is not known. Clinical symptoms, serum thyroxine, TRAb, thyroid ultrasound and orbital computed tomography established diagnosis. Overall study results and limits: Within blood appeared most thyroid clonotypes that had expanded above 0.001.

RNA transcripts served as the template for amplifying TCR beta CDR3 regions. HTBI primers drove first-round RT-PCR of the TCR CDR3. Each CDR3 protein gets one entry after TCRdb re-called the multiplex PCR reads with MiXCR. The sample has about 500,000 distinct CDR3 sequences, 16% seen once. The CDR3 runs to 14 residues. Trimming pared 2 bases from V and 2 bases from J, leaving 10 bases between. Germline CDR1 DFQATT, CDR2 SNEGSKA (reference sequence). The sequence was obtained from a young woman with Graves' ophthalmopathy. V usage is TRBV20-1 and J usage is TRBJ1-5, with D perhaps TRBD1 (6 bases). Specimen: blood. The CDR3, as DNA: TGCAGTGCTAGACACCACAGGGGCAATCAGCCCCAGCATTTT. It codes for CSARHHRGNQPQHF.